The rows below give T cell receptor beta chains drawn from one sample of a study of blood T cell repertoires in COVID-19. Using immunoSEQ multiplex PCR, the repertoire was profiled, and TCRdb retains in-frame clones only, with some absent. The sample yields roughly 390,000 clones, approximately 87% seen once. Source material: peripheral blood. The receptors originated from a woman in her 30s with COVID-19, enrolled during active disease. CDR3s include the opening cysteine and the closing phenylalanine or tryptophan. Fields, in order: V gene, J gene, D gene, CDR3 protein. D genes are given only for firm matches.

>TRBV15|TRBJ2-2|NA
CATSRATTNTGELFF
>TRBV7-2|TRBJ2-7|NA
CASSFGWSTYEQYF
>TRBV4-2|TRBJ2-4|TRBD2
CASSQDPETSGSRRNIQYF
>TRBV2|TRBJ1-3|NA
CASNQINTIYF
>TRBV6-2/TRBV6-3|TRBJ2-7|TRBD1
CASSSPGQGAGYEQYF
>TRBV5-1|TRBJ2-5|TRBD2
CASSQKLAGVGETQYF
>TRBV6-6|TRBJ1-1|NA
CASSSRGEDTEAFF
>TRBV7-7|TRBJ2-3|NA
CASSPGPGSADTQYF
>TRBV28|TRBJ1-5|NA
CASSRSDKGNQPQHF
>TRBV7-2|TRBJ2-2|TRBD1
CASSVQGGGELFF
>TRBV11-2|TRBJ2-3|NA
CASSYFPRLSTDTQYF
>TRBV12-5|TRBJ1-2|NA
CASGIDRNYGYTF
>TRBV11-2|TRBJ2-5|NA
CASSLDLALGQETQYF
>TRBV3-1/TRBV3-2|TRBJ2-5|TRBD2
CASSQTSGVRAQYF
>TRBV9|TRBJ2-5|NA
CASSTRTGETQYF
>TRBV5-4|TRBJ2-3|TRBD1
CASSLAGRGPGTDTQYF
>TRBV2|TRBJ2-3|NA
CASNGWLADTQYF